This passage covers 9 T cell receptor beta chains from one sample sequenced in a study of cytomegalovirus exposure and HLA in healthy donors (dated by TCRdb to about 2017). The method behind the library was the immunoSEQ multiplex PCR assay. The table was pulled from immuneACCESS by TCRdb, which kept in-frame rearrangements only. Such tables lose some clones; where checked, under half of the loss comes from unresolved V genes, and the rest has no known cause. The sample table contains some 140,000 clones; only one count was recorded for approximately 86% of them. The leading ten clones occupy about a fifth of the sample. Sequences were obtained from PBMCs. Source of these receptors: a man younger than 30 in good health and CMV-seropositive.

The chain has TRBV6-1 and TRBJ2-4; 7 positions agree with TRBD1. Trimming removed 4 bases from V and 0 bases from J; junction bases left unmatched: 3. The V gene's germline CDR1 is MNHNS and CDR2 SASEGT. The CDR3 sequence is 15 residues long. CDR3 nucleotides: TGTGCCAGCAGTGGTGACAGGGTAGCCAAAAACATTCAGTACTTC. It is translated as CASSGDRVAKNIQYF.

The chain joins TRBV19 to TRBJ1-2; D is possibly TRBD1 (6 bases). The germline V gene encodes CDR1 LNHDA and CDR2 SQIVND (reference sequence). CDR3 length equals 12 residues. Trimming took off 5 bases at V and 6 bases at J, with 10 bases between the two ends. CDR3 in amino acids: CASSDRPDGYTF. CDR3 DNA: TGTGCCAGTAGTGACAGGCCCGATGGCTACACCTTC.

The CDR3, as DNA: TGTGCCAGCAGTTACTCAAACAGGGGGCGTGAAAAACTGTTTTTT. Translating it yields CASSYSNRGREKLFF. The V gene is TRBV6-5, the J gene TRBJ1-4; 9 bases are a match to TRBD1. CDR3 length: 15 amino acids. V dropped 0 bases and J dropped 7; count of bases not matched to a gene: 3. Germline assignment: CDR1 MNHEY and CDR2 SVGAGI.

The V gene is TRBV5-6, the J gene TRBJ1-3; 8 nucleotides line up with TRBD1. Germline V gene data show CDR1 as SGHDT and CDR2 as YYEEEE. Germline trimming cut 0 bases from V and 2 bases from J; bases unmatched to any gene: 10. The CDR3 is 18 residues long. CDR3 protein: CASSLGAGGALTGNTIYF. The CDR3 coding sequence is TGTGCCAGCAGCTTGGGGGCAGGGGGCGCGTTAACTGGAAACACCATATATTTT.

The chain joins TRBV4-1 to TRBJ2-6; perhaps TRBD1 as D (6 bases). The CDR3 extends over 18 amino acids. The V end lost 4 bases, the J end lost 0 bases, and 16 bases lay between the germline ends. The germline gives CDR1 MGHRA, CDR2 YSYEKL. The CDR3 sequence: CASSPHRVKTSGANVLTF. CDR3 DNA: TGCGCCAGCAGCCCTCACAGGGTGAAAACCTCTGGGGCCAACGTCCTGACTTTC.

Here the CDR3 DNA reads TGTGCCAGTACCGAGGGCGGTTCCCTAACCCTTTTAGATGGCTACACCTTC. Translated, it gives CASTEGGSLTLLDGYTF. This chain joins TRBV19 and TRBJ1-2; no clear D. V lost 7 bases, J lost 6 bases, and 27 bases lay in between. Germline assignment: CDR1 LNHDA and CDR2 SQIVND (reference sequence). The CDR3 sequence is 17 residues long.

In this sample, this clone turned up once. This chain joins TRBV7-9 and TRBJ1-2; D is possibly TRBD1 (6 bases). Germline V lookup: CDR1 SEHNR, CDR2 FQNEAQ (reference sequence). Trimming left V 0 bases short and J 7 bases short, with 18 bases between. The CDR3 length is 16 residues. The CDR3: CASSLALMRGLGGYTF. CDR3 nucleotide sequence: TGTGCCAGCAGCTTAGCGCTAATGCGGGGGCTCGGTGGCTACACCTTC.

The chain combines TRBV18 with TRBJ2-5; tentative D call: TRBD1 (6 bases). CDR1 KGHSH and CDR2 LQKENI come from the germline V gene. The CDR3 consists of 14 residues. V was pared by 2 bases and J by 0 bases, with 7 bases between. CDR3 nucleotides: TGTGCCAGCTCACCAACAGGGAACCAAGAGACCCAGTACTTC. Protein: CASSPTGNQETQYF. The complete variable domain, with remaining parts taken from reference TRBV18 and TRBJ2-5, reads NAGVMQNPRHLVRRRGQEARLRCSPMKGHSHVYWYRQLPEEGLKFMVYLQKENIIDESGMPKERFSAEFPKEGPSILRIQQVVRGDSAAYFCASSPTGNQETQYFGPGTRLLVL.

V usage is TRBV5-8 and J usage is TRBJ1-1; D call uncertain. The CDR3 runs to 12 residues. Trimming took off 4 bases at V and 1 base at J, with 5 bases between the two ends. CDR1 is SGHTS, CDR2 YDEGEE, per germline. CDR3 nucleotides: TGTGCCAGCAGCCCCCGGAACACTGAAGCTTTCTTT. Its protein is CASSPRNTEAFF.